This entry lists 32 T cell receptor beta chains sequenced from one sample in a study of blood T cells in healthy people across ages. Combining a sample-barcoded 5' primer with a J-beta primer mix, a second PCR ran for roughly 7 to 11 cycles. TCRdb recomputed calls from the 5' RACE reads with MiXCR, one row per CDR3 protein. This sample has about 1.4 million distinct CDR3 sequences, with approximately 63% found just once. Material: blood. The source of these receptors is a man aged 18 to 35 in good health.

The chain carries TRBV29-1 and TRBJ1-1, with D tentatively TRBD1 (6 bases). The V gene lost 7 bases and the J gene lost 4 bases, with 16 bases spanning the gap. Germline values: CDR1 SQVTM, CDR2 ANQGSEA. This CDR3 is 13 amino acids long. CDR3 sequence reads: CSEGGHEGTEAFF. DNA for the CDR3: TGCAGCGAGGGGGGGCACGAAGGCACTGAAGCTTTCTTT. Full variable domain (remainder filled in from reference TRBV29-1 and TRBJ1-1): SAVISQKPSRDICQRGTSLTIQCQVDSQVTMMFWYRQQPGQSLTLIATANQGSEATYESGFVIDKFPISRPNLTFSTLTVSNMSPEDSSIYLCSEGGHEGTEAFFGQGTRLTVV.

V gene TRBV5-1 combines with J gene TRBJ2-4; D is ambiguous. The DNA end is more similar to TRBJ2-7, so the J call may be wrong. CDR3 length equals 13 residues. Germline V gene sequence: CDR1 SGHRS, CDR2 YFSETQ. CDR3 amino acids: CASSSTSRNEQYF. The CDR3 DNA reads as TGCGCCAGCAGCTCCACTTCAAGGAACGAGCAGTACTTC.

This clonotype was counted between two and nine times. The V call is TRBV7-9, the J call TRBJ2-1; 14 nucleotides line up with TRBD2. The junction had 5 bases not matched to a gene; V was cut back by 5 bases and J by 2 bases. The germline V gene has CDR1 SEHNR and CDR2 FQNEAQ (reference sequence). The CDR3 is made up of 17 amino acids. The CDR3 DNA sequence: TGTGCCAGCAGCCCCAGGACTAGCGGGGGGCCCTACAATGAGCAGTTCTTC. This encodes CASSPRTSGGPYNEQFF.

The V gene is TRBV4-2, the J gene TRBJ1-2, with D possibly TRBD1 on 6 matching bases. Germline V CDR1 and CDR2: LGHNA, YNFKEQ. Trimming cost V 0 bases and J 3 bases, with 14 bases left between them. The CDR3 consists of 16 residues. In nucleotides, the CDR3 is TGTGCCAGCAGCCAAGACAGGGGCCGCGCGGACTATGGCTACACCTTC. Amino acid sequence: CASSQDRGRADYGYTF.

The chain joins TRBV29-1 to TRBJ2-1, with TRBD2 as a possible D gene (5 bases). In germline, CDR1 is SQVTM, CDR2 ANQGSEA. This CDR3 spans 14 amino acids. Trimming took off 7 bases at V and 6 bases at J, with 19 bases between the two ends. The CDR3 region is CSALGGSIGNEQFF. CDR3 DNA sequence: TGCAGCGCCCTCGGAGGTAGCATTGGCAATGAGCAGTTCTTC.

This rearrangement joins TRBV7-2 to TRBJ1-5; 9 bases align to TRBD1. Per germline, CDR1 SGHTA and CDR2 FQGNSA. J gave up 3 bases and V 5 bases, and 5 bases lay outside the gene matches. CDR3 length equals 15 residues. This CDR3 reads CASSTRTGDNQPQHF. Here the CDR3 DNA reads TGTGCCAGCAGCACAAGGACAGGGGACAATCAGCCCCAGCATTTT.

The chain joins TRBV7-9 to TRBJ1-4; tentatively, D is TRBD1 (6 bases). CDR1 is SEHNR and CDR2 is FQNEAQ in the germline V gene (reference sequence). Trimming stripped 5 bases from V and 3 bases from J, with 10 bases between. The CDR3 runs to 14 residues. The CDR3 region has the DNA TGTGCCAGCAGCCGGACAGTGTCTAATGAAAAACTGTTTTTT. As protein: CASSRTVSNEKLFF.

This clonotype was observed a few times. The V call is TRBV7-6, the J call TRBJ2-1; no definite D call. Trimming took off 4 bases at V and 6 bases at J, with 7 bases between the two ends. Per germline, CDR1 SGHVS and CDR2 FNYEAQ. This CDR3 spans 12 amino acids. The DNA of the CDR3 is TGTGCCAGCAGCTCCTTCCTCAATGAGCAGTTCTTC. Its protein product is CASSSFLNEQFF.

CDR3 protein: CASSKTRGGTSGNTDTQYF. The CDR3 bases are TGTGCCAGCAGTAAAACTCGTGGAGGTACTAGCGGGAACACAGATACGCAGTATTTT. The rearrangement joins TRBV2 to TRBJ2-3, with TRBD2 matching 10 bases. V lost 5 bases and J lost 2; bases outside the gene matches: 16. Germline loops: CDR1 SNHLY, CDR2 FYNNEI. The length of the CDR3 is 19 residues. The full variable domain, in which reference TRBV2 and TRBJ2-3 provide the parts outside the CDR3, is EPEVTQTPSHQVTQMGQEVILRCVPISNHLYFYWYRQILGQKVEFLVSFYNNEISEKSEIFDDQFSVERPDGSNFTLKIRSTKLEDSAMYFCASSKTRGGTSGNTDTQYFGPGTRLTVL.

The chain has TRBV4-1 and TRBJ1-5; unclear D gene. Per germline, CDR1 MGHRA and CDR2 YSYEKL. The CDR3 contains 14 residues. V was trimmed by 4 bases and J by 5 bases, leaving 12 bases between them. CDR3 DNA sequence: TGCGCCAGCAGCCCTAACAGTGAAGATCAGCCCCAGCATTTT. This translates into CASSPNSEDQPQHF.

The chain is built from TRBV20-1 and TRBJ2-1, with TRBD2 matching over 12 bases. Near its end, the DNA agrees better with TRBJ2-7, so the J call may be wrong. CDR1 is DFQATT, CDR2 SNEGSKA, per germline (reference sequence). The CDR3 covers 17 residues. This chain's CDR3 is CSASLILAGGSYNEQYF. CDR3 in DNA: TGCAGTGCTAGCCTGATTCTAGCGGGGGGGTCCTACAATGAGCAGTACTTC.

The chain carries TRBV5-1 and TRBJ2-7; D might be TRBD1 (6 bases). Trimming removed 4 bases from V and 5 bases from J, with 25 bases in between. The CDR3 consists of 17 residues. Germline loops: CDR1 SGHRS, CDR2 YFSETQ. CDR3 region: CASSIGTPIRYANEQYF. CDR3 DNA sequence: TGCGCCAGCAGCATCGGGACACCGATACGATACGCCAACGAGCAGTACTTC.

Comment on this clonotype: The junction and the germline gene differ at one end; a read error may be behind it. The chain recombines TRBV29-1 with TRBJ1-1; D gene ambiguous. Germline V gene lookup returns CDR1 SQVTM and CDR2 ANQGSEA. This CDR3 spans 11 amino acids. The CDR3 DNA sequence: TGCGGCGTTGAAGATCGGAGTGAAGCTTTCTTT. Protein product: CGVEDRSEAFF.

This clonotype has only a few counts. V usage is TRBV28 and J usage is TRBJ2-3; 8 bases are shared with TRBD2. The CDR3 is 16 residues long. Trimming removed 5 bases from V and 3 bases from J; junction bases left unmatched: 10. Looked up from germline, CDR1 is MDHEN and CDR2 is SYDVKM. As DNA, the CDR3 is TGTGCCAGCAGTGAGGGACTAGTCTCCGGTACAGATACGCAGTATTTT. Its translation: CASSEGLVSGTDTQYF.

Here the CDR3 DNA reads TGTGCCAGCAGCCCCCGAAGCGGGGTATCGCACTACGAGCAGTACTTC. It translates to CASSPRSGVSHYEQYF. This chain uses TRBV3-1 with TRBJ2-7; TRBD2 agrees at 7 bases. V lost 4 bases to trimming and J lost 3 bases; unmatched junction nucleotides: 12. The germline V gene has CDR1 LGHDT and CDR2 YNNKEL (reference sequence). The CDR3 is made up of 16 amino acids.

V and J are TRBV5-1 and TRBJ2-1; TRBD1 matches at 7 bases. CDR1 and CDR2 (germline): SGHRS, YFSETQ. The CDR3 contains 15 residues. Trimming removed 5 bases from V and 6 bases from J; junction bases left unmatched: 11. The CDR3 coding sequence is TGCGCCAGCAGAGCCAGTAGGGACAGCGCCAATGAGCAGTTCTTC. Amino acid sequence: CASRASRDSANEQFF.

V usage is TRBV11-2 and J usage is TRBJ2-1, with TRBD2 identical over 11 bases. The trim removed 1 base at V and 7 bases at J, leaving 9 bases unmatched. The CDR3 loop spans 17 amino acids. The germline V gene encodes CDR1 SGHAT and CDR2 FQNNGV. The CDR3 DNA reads TGTGCCAGCAGCTTAGTAGGGACTAGCGGTGTAGCAAATGAGCAGTTCTTC. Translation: CASSLVGTSGVANEQFF.

In DNA, the CDR3 is TGCGCCAGCAGCTTTGGACAGCCCACAGATACGCAGTATTTT. Protein: CASSFGQPTDTQYF. This chain connects TRBV5-1 to TRBJ2-3; D possibly corresponds to TRBD1 (6 bases). The CDR3 loop spans 14 amino acids. V shed 2 bases and J shed 2 bases, with 9 bases lying between them. Germline CDR1 is SGHRS and CDR2 is YFSETQ.

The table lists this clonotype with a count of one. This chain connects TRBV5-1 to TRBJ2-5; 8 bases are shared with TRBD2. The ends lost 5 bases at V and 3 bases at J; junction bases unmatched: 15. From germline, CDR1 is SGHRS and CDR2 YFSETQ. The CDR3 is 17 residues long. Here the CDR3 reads CASRRSLSGRDEETQYF. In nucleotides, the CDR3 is TGCGCCAGCAGGCGCTCTTTGAGCGGGAGAGATGAAGAGACCCAGTACTTC.

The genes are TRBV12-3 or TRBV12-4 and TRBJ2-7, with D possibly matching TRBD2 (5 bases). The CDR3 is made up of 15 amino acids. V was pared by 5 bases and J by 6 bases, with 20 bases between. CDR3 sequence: CASSPWGAAGTEQYF. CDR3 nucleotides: TGTGCCAGCAGTCCTTGGGGAGCTGCGGGCACCGAGCAGTACTTC.

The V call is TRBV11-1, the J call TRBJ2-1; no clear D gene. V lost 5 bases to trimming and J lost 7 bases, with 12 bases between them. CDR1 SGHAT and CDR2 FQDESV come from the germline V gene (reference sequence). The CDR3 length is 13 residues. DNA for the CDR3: TGTGCCAGCAGCCCCTCCAATGGGAATGAGCAGTTCTTC. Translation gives CASSPSNGNEQFF.

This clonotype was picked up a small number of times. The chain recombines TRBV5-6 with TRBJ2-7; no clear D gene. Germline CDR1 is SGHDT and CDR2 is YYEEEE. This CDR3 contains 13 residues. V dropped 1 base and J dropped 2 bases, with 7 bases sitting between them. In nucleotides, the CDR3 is TGTGCCAGCAGCTTGCTTCAAACCTACGAGCAGTACTTC. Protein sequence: CASSLLQTYEQYF.

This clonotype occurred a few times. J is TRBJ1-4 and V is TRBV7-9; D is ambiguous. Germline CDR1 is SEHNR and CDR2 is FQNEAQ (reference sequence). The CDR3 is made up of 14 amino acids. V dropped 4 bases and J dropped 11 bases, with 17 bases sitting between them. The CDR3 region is CASSSRQSGEKLFF. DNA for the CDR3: TGTGCCAGCAGCTCCCGTCAAAGTGGAGAGAAACTGTTTTTT.

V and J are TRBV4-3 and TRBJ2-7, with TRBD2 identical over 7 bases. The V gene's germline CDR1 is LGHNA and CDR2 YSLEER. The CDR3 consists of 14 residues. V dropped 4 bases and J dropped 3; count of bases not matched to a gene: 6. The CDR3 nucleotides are TGCGCCAGCAGCCGTAGGCGGGGGAACTACGAGCAGTACTTC. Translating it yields CASSRRRGNYEQYF.

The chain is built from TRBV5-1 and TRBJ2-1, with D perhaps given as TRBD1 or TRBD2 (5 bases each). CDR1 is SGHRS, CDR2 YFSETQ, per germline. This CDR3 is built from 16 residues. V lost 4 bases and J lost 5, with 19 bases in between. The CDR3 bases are TGCGCCAGCAGCCCCGTTGGGGGATTACAAAACAATGAGCAGTTCTTC. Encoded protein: CASSPVGGLQNNEQFF. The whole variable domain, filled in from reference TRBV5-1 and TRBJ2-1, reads KAGVTQTPRYLIKTRGQQVTLSCSPISGHRSVSWYQQTPGQGLQFLFEYFSETQRNKGNFPGRFSGRQFSNSRSEMNVSTLELGDSALYLCASSPVGGLQNNEQFFGPGTRLTVL.

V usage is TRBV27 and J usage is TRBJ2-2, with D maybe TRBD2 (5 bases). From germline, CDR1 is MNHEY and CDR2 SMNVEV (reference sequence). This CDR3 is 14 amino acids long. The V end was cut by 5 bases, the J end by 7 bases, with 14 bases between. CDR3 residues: CASSPDYGIGELFF. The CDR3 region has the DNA TGTGCCAGCAGTCCCGACTATGGGATCGGGGAGCTGTTTTTT.

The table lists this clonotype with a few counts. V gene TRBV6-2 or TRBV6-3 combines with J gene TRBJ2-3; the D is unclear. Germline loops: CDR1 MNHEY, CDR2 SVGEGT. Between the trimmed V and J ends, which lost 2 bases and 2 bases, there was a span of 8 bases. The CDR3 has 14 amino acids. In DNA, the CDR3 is TGTGCCAGCAGTTACCAGGTGGACACAGATACGCAGTATTTT. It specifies CASSYQVDTDTQYF.

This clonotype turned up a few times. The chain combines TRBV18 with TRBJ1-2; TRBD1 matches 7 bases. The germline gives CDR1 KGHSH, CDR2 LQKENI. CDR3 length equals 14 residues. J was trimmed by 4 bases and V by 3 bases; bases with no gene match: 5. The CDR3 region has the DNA TGTGCCAGCTCACCTTCCCGGGACAGCTATGGCTACACCTTC. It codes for CASSPSRDSYGYTF.

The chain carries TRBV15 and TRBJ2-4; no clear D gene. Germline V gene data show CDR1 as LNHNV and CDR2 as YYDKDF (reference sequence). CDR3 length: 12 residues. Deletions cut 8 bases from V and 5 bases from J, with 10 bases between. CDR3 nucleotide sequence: TGTGCCACCGGCACAACAGAAAACATTCAGTACTTC. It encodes CATGTTENIQYF. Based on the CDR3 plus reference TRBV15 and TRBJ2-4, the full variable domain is DAMVIQNPRYQVTQFGKPVTLSCSQTLNHNVMYWYQQKSSQAPKLLFHYYDKDFNNEADTPDNFQSRRPNTSFCFLDIRSPGLGDTAMYLCATGTTENIQYFGAGTRLSVL.

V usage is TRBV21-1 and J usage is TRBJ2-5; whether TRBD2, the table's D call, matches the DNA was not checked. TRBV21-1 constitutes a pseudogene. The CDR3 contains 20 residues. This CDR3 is CASSKDREDTPKLLQETQYF. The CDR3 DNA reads TGTGCCAGCAGCAAAGATAGGGAGGACACCCCGAAACTACTCCAAGAGACCCAGTACTTC.

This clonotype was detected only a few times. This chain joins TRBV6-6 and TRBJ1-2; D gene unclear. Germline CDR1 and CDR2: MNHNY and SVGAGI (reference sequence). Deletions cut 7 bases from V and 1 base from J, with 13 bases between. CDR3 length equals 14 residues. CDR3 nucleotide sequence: TGTGCCAGCATAGGTCCTCCGGATAACTATGGCTACACCTTC. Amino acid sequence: CASIGPPDNYGYTF.

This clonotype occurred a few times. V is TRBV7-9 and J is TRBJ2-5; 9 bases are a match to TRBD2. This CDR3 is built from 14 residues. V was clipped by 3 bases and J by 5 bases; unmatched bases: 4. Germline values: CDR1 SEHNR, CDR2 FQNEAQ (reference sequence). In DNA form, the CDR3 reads TGTGCCAGCAGCTTTATAGCGGGAGATGAGACCCAGTACTTC. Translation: CASSFIAGDETQYF.